The clone carrying this T cell receptor beta chain was recorded at least ten times. Compared with germline, one end of the junction differs, possibly owing to a read error. Other DNA sequences within the sample encode an identical CDR3. Every patient underwent thyroid surgery untreated. The data derive from a study of metastatic and nonmetastatic thyroid tumors. Study-wide background: Repertoires were compared across blood and tumor or nodule tissue from malignant and benign thyroid patients.

Via MiXCR, TCRdb re-called the PCR reads. Seen here are 20,000 or so clones, approximately 29% observed once, and the top ten hold over 12%. The sequencing input was blood. This TCR was recovered from a female donor with papillary thyroid cancer or a benign thyroid nodule (not recorded which). Some clones in this sample may be carry-over from other donors' samples.

The CDR3 is CATSDRTGGRNYGYTF. The CDR3 DNA sequence: TGCGCCACCAGTGATCGAACAGGGGGCCGAAACTATGGCTACACCTTC. V gene TRBV24-1 combines with J gene TRBJ1-2, with 9 nucleotides matching TRBD1. Germline V CDR1 and CDR2: KGHDR, SFDVKD. This CDR3 has 16 amino acids.